What follows describes a single T cell receptor (beta chain). The CDR3 contains 15 residues. Germline assignment: CDR1 SGHRS and CDR2 YFSETQ. The ends lost 4 bases at V and 1 base at J; junction bases unmatched: 3. These data are taken from a study of blood T cell repertoires in COVID-19. The overall study: Sample material is recorded as cDNA or gDNA derived from T cells, B-cell-depleted T cells, or PBMCs.

Individuals aged roughly 18 to 95 years were recruited from 20 to 25 US areas. Grouping used clinical history reported by participants in a survey and questionnaire. Original analysis: The assay estimated nucleated cells by amplifying reference gene primers. Using immunoSEQ multiplex PCR, the repertoire was profiled, and TCRdb retains in-frame clones only, with some absent. V and J calls and clone size follow that table, whereas D and trimming were derived from the DNA. The table shows over 150,000 clones, with approximately 89% occurring only once. Sequenced sample: PBMCs or T cells enriched from blood (not recorded which). The J gene is TRBJ2-2, the V gene TRBV5-1; 8 bases are a match to TRBD1. The origin of this receptor is a man aged 35 to 55 who had recovered from COVID-19. Written as DNA, the CDR3 is TGCGCCAGCAGCCGCGGGACAGGGAACACCGGGGAGCTGTTTTTT. This sequence encodes CASSRGTGNTGELFF. Complete variable domain (other parts from reference TRBV5-1 and TRBJ2-2): KAGVTQTPRYLIKTRGQQVTLSCSPISGHRSVSWYQQTPGQGLQFLFEYFSETQRNKGNFPGRFSGRQFSNSRSEMNVSTLELGDSALYLCASSRGTGNTGELFFGEGSRLTVL.